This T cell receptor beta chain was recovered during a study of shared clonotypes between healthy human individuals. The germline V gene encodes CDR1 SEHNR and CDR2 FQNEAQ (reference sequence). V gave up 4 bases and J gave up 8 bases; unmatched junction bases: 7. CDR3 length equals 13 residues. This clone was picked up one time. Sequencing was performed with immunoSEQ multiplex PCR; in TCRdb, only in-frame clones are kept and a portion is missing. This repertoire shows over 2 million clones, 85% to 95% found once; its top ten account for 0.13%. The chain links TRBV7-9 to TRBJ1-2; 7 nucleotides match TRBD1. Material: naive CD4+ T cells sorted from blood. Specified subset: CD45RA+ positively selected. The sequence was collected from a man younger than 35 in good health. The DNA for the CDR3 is TGTGCCAGCAGCTCGGCACAGGGGAGGGGCTACACCTTC. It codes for CASSSAQGRGYTF.